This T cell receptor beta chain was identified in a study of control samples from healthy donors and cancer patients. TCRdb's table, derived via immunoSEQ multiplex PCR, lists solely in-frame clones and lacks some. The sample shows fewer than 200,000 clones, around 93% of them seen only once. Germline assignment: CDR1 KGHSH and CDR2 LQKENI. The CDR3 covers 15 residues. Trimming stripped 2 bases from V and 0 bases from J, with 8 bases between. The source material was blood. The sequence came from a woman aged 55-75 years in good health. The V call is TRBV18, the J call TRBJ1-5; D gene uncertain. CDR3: CASSPTAFSNQPQHF. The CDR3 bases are TGTGCCAGCTCACCAACGGCCTTTAGCAATCAGCCCCAGCATTTT.